This TCR beta chain stems from a study of T cells in localized non-small cell lung cancer. Study results and caveats: Uninvolved neighboring lung showed the greatest T cell clonality, exceeding tumor. There were a median roughly 60 of the top 100 tumor clones appearing in adjacent lung.

Comment on this clone: Antigen unknown.

Clones were read by immunoSEQ multiplex PCR, and TCRdb kept only the in-frame ones, dropping some. The sample contains roughly 48,000 clones, around 81% of which appear only once. CDR1 and CDR2 from the germline V gene are LNHDA and SQIVND (reference sequence). Germline trimming cut 10 bases from V and 2 bases from J; bases unmatched to any gene: 13. CDR3 length: 16 residues. This chain links TRBV19 with TRBJ1-5, with 8 bases that match TRBD1. The sample consisted of PBMCs, taken before any cancer treatment. This clonotype originated in a woman aged 40 to 75 with stage II lung adenocarcinoma. CDR3 loop: CATRGRVTGGNQPQHF. The CDR3 nucleotides are TGTGCCACTAGGGGTCGGGTGACAGGGGGCAATCAGCCCCAGCATTTT.